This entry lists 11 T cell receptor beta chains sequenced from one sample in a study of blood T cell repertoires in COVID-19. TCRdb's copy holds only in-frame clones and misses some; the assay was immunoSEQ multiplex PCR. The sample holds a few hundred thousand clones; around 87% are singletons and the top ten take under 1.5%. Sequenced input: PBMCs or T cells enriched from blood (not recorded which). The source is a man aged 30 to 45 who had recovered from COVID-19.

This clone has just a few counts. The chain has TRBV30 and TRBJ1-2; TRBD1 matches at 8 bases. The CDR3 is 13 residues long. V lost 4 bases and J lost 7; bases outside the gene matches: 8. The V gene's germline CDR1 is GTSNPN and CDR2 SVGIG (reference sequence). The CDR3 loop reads CAWIRGLIGGYTF. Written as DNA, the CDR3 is TGTGCCTGGATCAGGGGGCTAATCGGTGGCTACACCTTC. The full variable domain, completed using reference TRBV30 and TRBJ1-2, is SQTIHQWPATLVQPVGSPLSLECTVEGTSNPNLYWYRQAAGRGLQLLFYSVGIGQISSEVPQNLSASRPQDRQFILSSKKLLLSDSGFYLCAWIRGLIGGYTFGSGTRLTVV.

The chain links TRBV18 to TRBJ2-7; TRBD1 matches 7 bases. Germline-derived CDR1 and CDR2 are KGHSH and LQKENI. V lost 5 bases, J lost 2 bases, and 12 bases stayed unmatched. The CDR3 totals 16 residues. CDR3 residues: CASSSVAGTATYEQYF. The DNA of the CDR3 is TGTGCCAGCTCATCAGTTGCTGGGACAGCAACCTACGAGCAGTACTTC.

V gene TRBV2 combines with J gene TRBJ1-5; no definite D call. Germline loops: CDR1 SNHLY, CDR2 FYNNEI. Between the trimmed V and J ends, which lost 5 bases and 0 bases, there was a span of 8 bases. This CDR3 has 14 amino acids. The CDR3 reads CASSNQRSNQPQHF. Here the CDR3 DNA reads TGTGCCAGCAGTAATCAGCGTAGCAATCAGCCCCAGCATTTT.

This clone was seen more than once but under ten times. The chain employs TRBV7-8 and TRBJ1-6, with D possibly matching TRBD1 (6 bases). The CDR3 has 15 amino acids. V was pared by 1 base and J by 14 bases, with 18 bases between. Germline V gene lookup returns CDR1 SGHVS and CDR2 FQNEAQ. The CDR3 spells CASSLEGGRLLTLHF. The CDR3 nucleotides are TGTGCCAGCAGCTTAGAGGGGGGGAGGCTTCTTACCCTCCACTTT.

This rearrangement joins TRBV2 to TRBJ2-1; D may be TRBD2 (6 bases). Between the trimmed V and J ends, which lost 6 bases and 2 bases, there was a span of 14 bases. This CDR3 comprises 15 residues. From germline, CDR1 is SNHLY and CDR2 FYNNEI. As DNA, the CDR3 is TGTGCCAGCAGCCCGGGCGGGGTCCCCTACAATGAGCAGTTCTTC. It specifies CASSPGGVPYNEQFF.

The chain's CDR3 is CAITSSGQGKDGYTF. The CDR3 DNA follows: TGTGCCATCACCTCCTCGGGACAGGGAAAGGATGGCTACACCTTC. V gene TRBV10-3 combines with J gene TRBJ1-2; 9 bases are shared with TRBD1. The CDR3 extends over 15 amino acids. Trimming cost V 7 bases and J 6 bases; bases outside gene matches: 12. Looked up from germline, CDR1 is ENHRY and CDR2 is SYGVKD.

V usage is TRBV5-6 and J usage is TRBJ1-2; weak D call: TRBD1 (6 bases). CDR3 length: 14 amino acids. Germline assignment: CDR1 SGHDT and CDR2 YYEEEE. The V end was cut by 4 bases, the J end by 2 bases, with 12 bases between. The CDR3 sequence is CASSPLGGNYGYTF. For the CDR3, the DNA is TGTGCCAGCAGCCCCCTAGGGGGAAACTATGGCTACACCTTC.

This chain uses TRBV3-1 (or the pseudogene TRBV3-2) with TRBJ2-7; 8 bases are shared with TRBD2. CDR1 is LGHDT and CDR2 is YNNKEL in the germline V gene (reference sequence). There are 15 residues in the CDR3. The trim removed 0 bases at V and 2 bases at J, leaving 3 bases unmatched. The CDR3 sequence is CASSQEAGATYEQYF. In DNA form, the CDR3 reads TGTGCCAGCAGCCAAGAAGCGGGGGCCACCTACGAGCAGTACTTC.

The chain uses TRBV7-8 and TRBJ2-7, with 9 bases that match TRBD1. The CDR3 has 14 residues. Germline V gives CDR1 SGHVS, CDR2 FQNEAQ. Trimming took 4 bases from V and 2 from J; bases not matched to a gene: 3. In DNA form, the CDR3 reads TGTGCCAGCAGCTACCGGGACAGGGCCTACGAGCAGTACTTC. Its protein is CASSYRDRAYEQYF.

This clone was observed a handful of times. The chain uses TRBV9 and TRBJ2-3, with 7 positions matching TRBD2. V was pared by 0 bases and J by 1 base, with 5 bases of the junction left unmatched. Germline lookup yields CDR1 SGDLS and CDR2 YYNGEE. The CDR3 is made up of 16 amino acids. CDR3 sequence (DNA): TGTGCCAGCAGCGTAGAGCCTAGCGGCCGCACAGATACGCAGTATTTT. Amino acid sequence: CASSVEPSGRTDTQYF.

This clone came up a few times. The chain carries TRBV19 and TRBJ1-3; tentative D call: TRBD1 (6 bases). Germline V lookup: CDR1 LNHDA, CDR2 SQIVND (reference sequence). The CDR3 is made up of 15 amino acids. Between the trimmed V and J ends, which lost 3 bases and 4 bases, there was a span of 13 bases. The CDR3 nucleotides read TGTGCCAGTAGTATCGATACAGGGTCCGGAAACACCATATATTTT. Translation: CASSIDTGSGNTIYF.